The table lists the clone carrying this TCR beta chain with many counts. The antigen remains unidentified. These data originate in a study of molecular identifiers for immune sequencing clone quantification. In the study overall: Replicates partitioned RNA from roughly 21,000 or 96,000 naive CD8 cells into five parts, sequencing four.

Germline V gives CDR1 SEHNR, CDR2 FQNEAQ (reference sequence). With V trimmed by 5 bases and J by 2 bases, 6 bases remained unmatched. This CDR3 is built from 15 residues. Library preparation followed earlier protocols using designated TCR primers. TCRdb recomputed calls from the PCR reads with MiXCR, one row per CDR3 protein. The table has 80,000 to 100,000 distinct CDR3 sequences, 20% to 30% seen once. In the sort, naive CD8 T cells were defined as CD8+CD4-CCR7+CD45RA+. General study points: Clonotypes topping 20 RNA copies carried over 98% of effector molecules but under 1% of naive ones.

The V and J genes are TRBV7-9 and TRBJ1-1; 9 positions match TRBD1. The source material was naive CD8+ T cells from blood, with Jurkat cell RNA spiked in. Subset: FACS-sorted CD8+CD4-CCR7+CD45RA+ naive T cells. The source of this sequence is a human donor in good health. Some libraries in this study had Jurkat cell RNA spiked in. For the CDR3, the DNA is TGTGCCAGCAGCACACAGGGGGCGGTAAACACTGAAGCTTTCTTT. Translated, it gives CASSTQGAVNTEAFF.